The rows below give T cell receptor beta chains drawn from one sample of a study of blood T cell repertoires in COVID-19. Libraries were prepared by immunoSEQ multiplex PCR; TCRdb keeps only in-frame clonotypes and omits some of them. Among 140,000 or so clones, over 75% were seen once, and the ten largest hold about 1.5%. Sequencing was carried out using peripheral blood. The receptor source for this set is a woman in her 50s with acute or convalescent COVID-19. CDR3s include the opening cysteine and the closing phenylalanine or tryptophan. Each record gives: D gene, clone size, CDR3 length, J gene, V gene, CDR3 protein, CDR3 DNA. D genes are given only for firm matches. The size field is filled for only some rows; it gives once, few, many or a size class.

. | . | 16 | TRBJ1-5 | TRBV19 | CASSIGDTNSNQPQHF | TGTGCCAGTAGTATAGGAGACACCAATAGCAATCAGCCCCAGCATTTT
. | . | 16 | TRBJ2-5 | TRBV9 | CASSVTSGGRQETQYF | TGTGCCAGCAGCGTCACCTCCGGGGGACGACAAGAGACCCAGTACTTC
. | . | 14 | TRBJ2-7 | TRBV5-1 | CASSLGDSPYEQYF | TGCGCCAGCAGCTTGGGGGACTCGCCCTACGAGCAGTACTTC
. | . | 12 | TRBJ1-2 | TRBV9 | CASSSYRDGYTF | TGTGCCAGCAGCTCGTACAGGGACGGCTACACCTTC
. | . | 14 | TRBJ2-2 | TRBV7-3 | CASSPTLNTGELFF | TGTGCCAGCAGCCCGACACTGAACACCGGGGAGCTGTTTTTT
. | . | 14 | TRBJ1-3 | TRBV5-8 | CASSAGVTGNTIYF | TGTGCCAGCAGCGCAGGGGTTACTGGAAACACCATATATTTT
TRBD1 | . | 13 | TRBJ1-2 | TRBV28 | CASITDRLDGYTF | TGTGCCAGCATCACGGACAGGCTTGATGGCTACACCTTC
. | once | 15 | TRBJ2-3 | TRBV20-1 | CSASPRGRHTDTQYF | TGCAGTGCTAGTCCTCGCGGAAGGCACACAGATACGCAGTATTTT
TRBD1 | . | 15 | TRBJ1-1 | TRBV5-1 | CASSRIRGVNTEAFF | TGCGCCAGCAGTCGGATCAGGGGGGTGAACACTGAAGCTTTCTTT
. | . | 15 | TRBJ1-2 | TRBV5-1 | CASSASGWSGYGYTF | TGCGCCAGCAGCGCCTCGGGGTGGAGCGGCTATGGCTACACCTTC
. | . | 13 | TRBJ1-2 | TRBV29-1 | CSVDPLGAYGYTF | TGCAGCGTAGACCCATTGGGGGCTTATGGCTACACCTTC
. | . | 17 | TRBJ1-1 | TRBV27 | CASSSNRVPSMNTEAFF | TGTGCCAGCAGTTCAAACCGGGTTCCCTCGATGAACACTGAAGCTTTCTTT
. | . | 12 | TRBJ2-5 | TRBV5-6 | CASRRPGETQYF | TGTGCCAGCCGAAGGCCCGGGGAGACCCAGTACTTC
TRBD1 | . | 14 | TRBJ1-6 | TRBV6-5 | CASSRQGWDSPLHF | TGTGCCAGCTCACGACAGGGGTGGGATTCACCCCTCCACTTT
TRBD2 | . | 16 | TRBJ2-3 | TRBV27 | CASSLYLGLAKDTQYF | TGTGCCAGCAGTTTATATCTAGGACTAGCGAAAGATACGCAGTATTTT
TRBD1 | . | 14 | TRBJ2-7 | TRBV24-1 | CATSDSWTGDEQYF | TGTGCCACCAGTGATTCCTGGACAGGGGACGAGCAGTACTTC
. | . | 14 | TRBJ2-7 | TRBV10-2 | CASRHRDWEYEQYF | TGCGCCAGCAGGCACCGGGACTGGGAATACGAGCAGTACTTC
. | few | 13 | TRBJ1-5 | TRBV7-3 | CASSPGRDQPQHF | TGTGCCAGCAGCCCGGGGAGGGATCAGCCCCAGCATTTT
TRBD1 | . | 15 | TRBJ2-3 | TRBV19 | CASSAATGGWDTQYF | TGTGCCAGTAGTGCCGCGACAGGGGGCTGGGATACGCAGTATTTT
. | . | 15 | TRBJ1-6 | TRBV4-1 | CASSQGYRTNSPLHF | TGCGCCAGCAGCCAAGGGTACAGGACTAATTCACCCCTCCACTTT
. | once | 12 | TRBJ1-6 | TRBV19 | CASSIAGSPLHF | TGTGCCAGTAGTATAGCGGGGTCACCCCTCCACTTT
. | once | 11 | TRBJ1-4 | TRBV27 | CATGRREKLFF | TGTGCCACCGGGAGGAGGGAAAAACTGTTTTTT
. | . | 18 | TRBJ1-3 | TRBV6-6 | CASSLWSTGRTRGNTIYF | TGTGCCAGCAGTCTATGGTCCACCGGTCGGACAAGGGGAAACACCATATATTTT
. | medium-sized | 16 | TRBJ1-2 | TRBV6-5 | CASSYGGTLMSNGYTF | TGTGCCAGCAGTTATGGGGGCACATTAATGAGTAATGGCTACACCTTC
TRBD2 | . | 13 | TRBJ2-1 | TRBV7-2 | CASSLALAGGKFF | TGTGCCAGCAGCTTAGCGCTAGCGGGGGGCAAGTTCTTC
TRBD1 | . | 15 | TRBJ1-2 | TRBV4-1 | CASSQDAGGPYGYTF | TGCGCCAGCAGCCAAGATGCAGGGGGCCCCTATGGCTACACCTTC
TRBD1 | . | 16 | TRBJ1-5 | TRBV5-3 | CARSLEDRVGNQPQHF | TGTGCCAGAAGCTTGGAGGACAGGGTGGGCAATCAGCCCCAGCATTTT
TRBD2 | few | 16 | TRBJ2-5 | TRBV6-1 | CASSGGLAGGQETQYF | TGTGCCAGCAGTGGAGGACTAGCGGGAGGGCAAGAGACCCAGTACTTC
TRBD1 | . | 14 | TRBJ1-4 | TRBV28 | CASAGWTGSLKLFF | TGTGCCAGCGCTGGGTGGACAGGGTCGTTAAAACTGTTTTTT
TRBD1 | . | 17 | TRBJ1-6 | TRBV3-1/TRBV3-2 | CASSQTLGQGGDSPLHF | TGTGCCAGCAGCCAAACCCTTGGACAGGGAGGGGATTCACCCCTCCACTTT
. | . | 16 | TRBJ2-3 | TRBV24-1 | CATSDLPGVGTDTQYF | TGTGCCACCAGTGATTTGCCAGGGGTGGGCACAGATACGCAGTATTTT
TRBD2 | . | 15 | TRBJ2-1 | TRBV5-1 | CASSLSAGGPDEQFF | TGCGCCAGCAGCTTGTCAGCGGGAGGGCCCGATGAGCAGTTCTTC
TRBD1 | . | 14 | TRBJ2-3 | TRBV29-1 | CSAGRDRGTDTQYF | TGCAGCGCTGGGAGGGACAGGGGCACAGATACGCAGTATTTT
TRBD1 | . | 16 | TRBJ1-1 | TRBV6-5 | CASSYRDRGPFVEAFF | TGTGCCAGCAGTTATCGGGACAGGGGGCCATTCGTCGAAGCTTTCTTT
. | few | 14 | TRBJ2-7 | TRBV7-5 | CARSSPRDPYEQYF | TGTGCCAGAAGCTCACCGCGGGACCCCTACGAGCAGTACTTC
TRBD1 | . | 15 | TRBJ2-7 | TRBV18 | CASSLRDRGSGEQYF | TGTGCCAGCTCACTACGCGACAGGGGGTCTGGGGAGCAGTACTTC
. | . | 21 | TRBJ2-4 | TRBV15 | CATSAGWGLLTIDTAKNIQYF | TGTGCCACCAGCGCCGGATGGGGGCTCCTAACTATCGATACGGCCAAAAACATTCAGTACTTC
. | . | 14 | TRBJ1-2 | TRBV5-4 | CASSLPGALRGYTF | TGTGCCAGCAGCTTGCCAGGGGCACTTAGAGGCTACACCTTC
TRBD2 | . | 16 | TRBJ2-1 | TRBV7-9 | CASSSGLAGGPNEQFF | TGTGCCAGCAGCTCGGGACTAGCGGGAGGTCCCAATGAGCAGTTCTTC
TRBD1 | . | 14 | TRBJ1-4 | TRBV18 | CASSLNRGNEKLFF | TGTGCCAGCTCACTTAACAGGGGTAATGAAAAACTGTTTTTT
TRBD2 | . | 14 | TRBJ2-1 | TRBV7-9 | CASSYRLAGNEQFF | TGTGCCAGCAGCTATCGACTAGCGGGGAATGAGCAGTTCTTC
. | . | 14 | TRBJ2-5 | TRBV24-1 | CATSESSGPETQYF | TGTGCCACCAGTGAATCATCAGGGCCGGAGACCCAGTACTTC
TRBD1 | once | 14 | TRBJ2-7 | TRBV5-6 | CASSWGQFSYEQYF | TGTGCCAGCAGCTGGGGACAGTTCTCCTACGAGCAGTACTTC
TRBD1 | . | 15 | TRBJ1-1 | TRBV7-9 | CASSLPQGAWAEAFF | TGTGCCAGCAGCTTGCCCCAGGGGGCTTGGGCTGAAGCTTTCTTT
. | . | 12 | TRBJ2-7 | TRBV7-8 | CASRSGGYEQYF | TGTGCCAGCAGGTCCGGAGGCTACGAGCAGTACTTC
TRBD1 | . | 14 | TRBJ1-1 | TRBV14 | CASSLTGGGTEAFF | TGTGCCAGCAGCCTGACAGGGGGAGGGACTGAAGCTTTCTTT
TRBD1 | . | 16 | TRBJ2-5 | TRBV27 | CASSFLGQGLGETQYF | TGTGCCAGCAGTTTTTTGGGACAGGGGTTGGGGGAGACCCAGTACTTC
. | . | 13 | TRBJ1-6 | TRBV9 | CASSLIPDSPLHF | TGTGCCAGCAGCCTCATCCCAGATTCACCCCTCCACTTT
TRBD1 | . | 15 | TRBJ1-1 | TRBV27 | CASSLTGVGNTEAFF | TGTGCCAGCAGTCTTACAGGGGTGGGAAACACTGAAGCTTTCTTT
. | . | 15 | TRBJ2-7 | TRBV11-2 | CASSLDFDRTYEQYF | TGTGCCAGCAGCTTAGATTTCGACAGGACCTACGAGCAGTACTTC
TRBD2 | . | 17 | TRBJ2-3 | TRBV3-1/TRBV3-2 | CASSHPGGAGDTDTQYF | TGTGCCAGCAGCCATCCCGGAGGAGCGGGAGACACAGATACGCAGTATTTT